This T cell receptor beta chain was recorded in a study of T-cell reconstitution after alpha-beta-depleted transplantation in children. V lost 4 bases, J lost 7 bases, and 7 bases lay in between. Per germline, CDR1 LGHDT and CDR2 YNNKEL (reference sequence). The CDR3 runs 12 residues. This clonotype was seen a handful of times. The authors prepared the TCRbeta library with unique molecular identifiers. A single record per CDR3 protein comes from TCRdb applying MiXCR to the PCR reads. The sample has about 610,000 distinct CDR3 sequences; about 10% are singletons. This specimen was PBMCs from the stem cell graft donor, taken from the stem cell graft. V is TRBV3-1 and J is TRBJ2-2; D is perhaps TRBD2 (5 bases). The receptor's source is a human donor who donated a stem cell graft to a child with acute myeloid leukemia. CDR3: CASSRADGELFF. The CDR3 nucleotides are TGTGCCAGCAGCCGAGCGGACGGGGAGCTGTTTTTT.